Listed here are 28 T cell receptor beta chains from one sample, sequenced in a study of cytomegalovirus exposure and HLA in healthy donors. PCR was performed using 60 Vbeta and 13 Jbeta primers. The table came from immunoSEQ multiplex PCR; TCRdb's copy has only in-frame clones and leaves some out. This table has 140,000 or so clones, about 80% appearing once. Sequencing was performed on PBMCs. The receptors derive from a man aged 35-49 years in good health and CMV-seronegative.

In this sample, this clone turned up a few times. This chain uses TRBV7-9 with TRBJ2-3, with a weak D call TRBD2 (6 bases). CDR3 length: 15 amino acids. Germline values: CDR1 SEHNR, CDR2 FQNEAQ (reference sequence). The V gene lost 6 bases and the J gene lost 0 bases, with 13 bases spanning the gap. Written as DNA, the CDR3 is TGTGCCAGCAGGGGGAGGATCGGTAGCACAGATACGCAGTATTTT. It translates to CASRGRIGSTDTQYF.

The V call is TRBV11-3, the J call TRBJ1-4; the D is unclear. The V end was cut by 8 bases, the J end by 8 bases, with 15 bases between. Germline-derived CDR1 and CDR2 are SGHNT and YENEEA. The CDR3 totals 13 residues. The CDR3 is CASRRRVDEKLFF. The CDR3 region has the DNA TGTGCCAGCCGGCGGAGGGTGGACGAAAAACTGTTTTTT.

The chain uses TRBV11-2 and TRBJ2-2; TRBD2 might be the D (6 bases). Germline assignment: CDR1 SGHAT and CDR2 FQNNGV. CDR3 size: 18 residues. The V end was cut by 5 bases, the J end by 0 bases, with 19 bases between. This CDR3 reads CASSKLRAGSTNTGELFF. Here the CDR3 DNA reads TGTGCCAGCAGCAAACTGCGGGCGGGATCCACGAACACCGGGGAGCTGTTTTTT.

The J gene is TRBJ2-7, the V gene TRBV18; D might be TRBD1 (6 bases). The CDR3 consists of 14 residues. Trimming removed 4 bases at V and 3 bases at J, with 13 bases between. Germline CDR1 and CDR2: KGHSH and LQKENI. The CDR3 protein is CASSQNTGFYEQYF. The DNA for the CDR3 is TGTGCCAGCTCACAAAATACAGGGTTCTACGAGCAGTACTTC.

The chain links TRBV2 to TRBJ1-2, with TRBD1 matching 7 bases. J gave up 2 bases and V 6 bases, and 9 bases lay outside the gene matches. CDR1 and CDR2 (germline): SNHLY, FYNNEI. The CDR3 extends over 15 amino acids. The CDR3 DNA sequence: TGTGCCAGCAGGATACAGGGGCCCTCCAACTATGGCTACACCTTC. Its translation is CASRIQGPSNYGYTF.

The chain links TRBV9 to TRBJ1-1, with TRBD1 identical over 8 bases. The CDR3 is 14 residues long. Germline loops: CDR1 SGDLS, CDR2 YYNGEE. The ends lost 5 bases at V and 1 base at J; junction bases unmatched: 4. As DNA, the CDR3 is TGTGCCAGCAGACAGGGGGATCGGAACACTGAAGCTTTCTTT. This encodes CASRQGDRNTEAFF.

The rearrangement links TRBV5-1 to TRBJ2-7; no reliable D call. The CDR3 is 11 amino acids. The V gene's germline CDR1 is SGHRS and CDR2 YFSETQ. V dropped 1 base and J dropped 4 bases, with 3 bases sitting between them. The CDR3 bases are TGCGCCAGCAGCTTGCGTTACGAGCAGTACTTC. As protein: CASSLRYEQYF.

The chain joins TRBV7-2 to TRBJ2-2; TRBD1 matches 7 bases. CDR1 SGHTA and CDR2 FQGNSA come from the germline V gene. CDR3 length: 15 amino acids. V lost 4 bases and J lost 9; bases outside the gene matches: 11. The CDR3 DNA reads TGTGCCAGCAGCTCTACAACCAGACAGGGCCGGGAGCTGTTTTTT. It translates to CASSSTTRQGRELFF.

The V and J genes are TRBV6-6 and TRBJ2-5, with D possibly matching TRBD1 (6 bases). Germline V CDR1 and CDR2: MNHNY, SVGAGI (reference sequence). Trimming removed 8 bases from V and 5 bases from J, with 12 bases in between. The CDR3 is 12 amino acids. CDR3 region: CASAGGQETQYF. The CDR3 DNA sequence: TGTGCCAGCGCTGGGGGCCAGGAGACCCAGTACTTC.

CDR3 residues: CASSPYPTQNTEAFF. In DNA, the CDR3 is TGTGCCAGCTCACCTTATCCTACTCAGAACACTGAAGCTTTCTTT. V usage is TRBV18 and J usage is TRBJ1-1, with D unresolved. Germline-derived CDR1 and CDR2 are KGHSH and LQKENI. The ends were cut back, 3 bases at V and 1 base at J, with 12 bases in the middle. The CDR3 spans 15 residues. Full variable domain (outside the CDR3, taken from reference TRBV18 and TRBJ1-1): NAGVMQNPRHLVRRRGQEARLRCSPMKGHSHVYWYRQLPEEGLKFMVYLQKENIIDESGMPKERFSAEFPKEGPSILRIQQVVRGDSAAYFCASSPYPTQNTEAFFGQGTRLTVV.

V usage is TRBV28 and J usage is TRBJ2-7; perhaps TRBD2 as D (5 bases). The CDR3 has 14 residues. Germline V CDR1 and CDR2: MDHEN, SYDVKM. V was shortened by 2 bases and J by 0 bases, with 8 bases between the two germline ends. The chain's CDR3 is CASSLRGYSYEQYF. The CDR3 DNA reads TGTGCCAGCAGTTTACGGGGATACTCCTACGAGCAGTACTTC.

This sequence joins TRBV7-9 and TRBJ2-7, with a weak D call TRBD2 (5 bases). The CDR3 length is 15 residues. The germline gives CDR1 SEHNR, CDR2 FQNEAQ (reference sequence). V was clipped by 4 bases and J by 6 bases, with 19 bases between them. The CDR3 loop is CASSSASGKAFEQYF. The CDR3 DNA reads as TGTGCCAGCAGCTCAGCGTCCGGGAAGGCTTTCGAGCAGTACTTC.

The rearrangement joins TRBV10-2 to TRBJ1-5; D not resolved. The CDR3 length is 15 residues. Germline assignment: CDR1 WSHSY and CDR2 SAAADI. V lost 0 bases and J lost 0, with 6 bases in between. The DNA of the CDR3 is TGCGCCAGCAGTGAGTCTGGCGGTAGCAATCAGCCCCAGCATTTT. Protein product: CASSESGGSNQPQHF.

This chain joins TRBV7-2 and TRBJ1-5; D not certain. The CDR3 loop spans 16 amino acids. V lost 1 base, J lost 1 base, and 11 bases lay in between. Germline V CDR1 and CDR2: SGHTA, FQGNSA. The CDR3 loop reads CASSLEGGWSNQPQHF. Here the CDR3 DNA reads TGTGCCAGCAGCTTAGAGGGAGGTTGGAGCAATCAGCCCCAGCATTTT.

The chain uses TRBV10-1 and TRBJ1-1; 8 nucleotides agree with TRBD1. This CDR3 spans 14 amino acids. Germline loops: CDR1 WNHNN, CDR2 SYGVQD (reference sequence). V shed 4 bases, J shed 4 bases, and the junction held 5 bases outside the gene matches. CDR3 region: CASSGTGSGTEAFF. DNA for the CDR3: TGCGCCAGCAGTGGGACAGGGTCGGGCACTGAAGCTTTCTTT.

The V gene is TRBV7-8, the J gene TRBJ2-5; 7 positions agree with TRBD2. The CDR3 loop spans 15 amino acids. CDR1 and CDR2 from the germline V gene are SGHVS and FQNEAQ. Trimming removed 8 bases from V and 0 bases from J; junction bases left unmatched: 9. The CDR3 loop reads CASASWAGDQETQYF. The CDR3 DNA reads TGTGCCAGCGCATCCTGGGCGGGGGACCAAGAGACCCAGTACTTC. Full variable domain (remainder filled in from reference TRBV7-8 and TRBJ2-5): GAGVSQSPRYKVAKRGQDVALRCDPISGHVSLFWYQQALGQGPEFLTYFQNEAQLDKSGLPSDRFFAERPEGSVSTLKIQRTQQEDSAVYLCASASWAGDQETQYFGPGTRLLVL.

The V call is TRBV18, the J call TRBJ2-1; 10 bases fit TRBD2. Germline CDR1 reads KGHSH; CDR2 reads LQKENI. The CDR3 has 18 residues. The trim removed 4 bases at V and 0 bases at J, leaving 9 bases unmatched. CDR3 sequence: CASSQRGGRVNSYNEQFF. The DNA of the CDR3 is TGTGCCAGCTCACAGCGGGGGGGCAGGGTAAACTCCTACAATGAGCAGTTCTTC.

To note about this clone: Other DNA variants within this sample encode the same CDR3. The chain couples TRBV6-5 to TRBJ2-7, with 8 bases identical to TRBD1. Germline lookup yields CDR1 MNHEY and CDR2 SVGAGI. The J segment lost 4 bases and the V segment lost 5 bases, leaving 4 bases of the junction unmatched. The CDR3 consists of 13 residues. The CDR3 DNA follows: TGTGCCAGCAGTCTGGACAGGGCTTACGAGCAGTACTTC. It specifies CASSLDRAYEQYF.

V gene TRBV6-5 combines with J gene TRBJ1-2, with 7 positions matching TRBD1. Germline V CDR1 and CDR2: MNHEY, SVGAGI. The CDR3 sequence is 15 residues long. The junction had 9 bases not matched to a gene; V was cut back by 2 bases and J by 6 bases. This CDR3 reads CASSYTGRGINGYTF. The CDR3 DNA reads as TGTGCCAGCAGTTACACCGGCAGGGGGATAAATGGCTACACCTTC.

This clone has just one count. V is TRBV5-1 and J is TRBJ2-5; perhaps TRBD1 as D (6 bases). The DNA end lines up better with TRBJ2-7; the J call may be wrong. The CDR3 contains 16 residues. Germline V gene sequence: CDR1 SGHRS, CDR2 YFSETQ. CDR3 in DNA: TGCGCCAGCAGCTTGGAAATCGGGACAACGTCCTACGAGCAGTACTTC. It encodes CASSLEIGTTSYEQYF.

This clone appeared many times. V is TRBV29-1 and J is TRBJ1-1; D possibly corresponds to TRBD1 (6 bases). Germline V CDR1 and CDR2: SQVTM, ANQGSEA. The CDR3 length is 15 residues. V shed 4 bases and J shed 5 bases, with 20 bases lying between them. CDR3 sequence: CSVAGGGRRWTEAFF. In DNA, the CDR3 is TGCAGCGTTGCGGGGGGCGGACGCCGGTGGACTGAAGCTTTCTTT.

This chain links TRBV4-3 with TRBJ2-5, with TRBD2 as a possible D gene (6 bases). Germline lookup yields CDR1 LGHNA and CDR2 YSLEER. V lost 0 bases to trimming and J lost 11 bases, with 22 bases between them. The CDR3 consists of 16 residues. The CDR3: CASSQEPGFFVREQYF. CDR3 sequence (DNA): TGCGCCAGCAGCCAAGAACCGGGGTTCTTCGTCCGGGAGCAGTACTTC.

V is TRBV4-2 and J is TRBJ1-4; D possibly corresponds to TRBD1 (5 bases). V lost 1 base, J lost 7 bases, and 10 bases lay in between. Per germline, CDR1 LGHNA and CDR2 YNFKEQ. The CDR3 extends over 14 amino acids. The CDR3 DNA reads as TGTGCCAGCAGCCAAGCCAGGGAAGGTGAAAAACTGTTTTTT. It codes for CASSQAREGEKLFF.

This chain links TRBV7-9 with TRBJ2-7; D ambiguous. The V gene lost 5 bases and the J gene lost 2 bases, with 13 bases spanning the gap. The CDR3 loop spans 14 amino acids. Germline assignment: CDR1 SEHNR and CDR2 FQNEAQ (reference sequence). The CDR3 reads CASSRPQVAYEQYF. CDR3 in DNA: TGTGCCAGCAGCCGGCCGCAGGTAGCCTACGAGCAGTACTTC. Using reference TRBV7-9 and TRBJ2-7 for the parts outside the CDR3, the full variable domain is DTGVSQNPRHKITKRGQNVTFRCDPISEHNRLYWYRQTLGQGPEFLTYFQNEAQLEKSRLLSDRFSAERPKGSFSTLEIQRTEQGDSAMYLCASSRPQVAYEQYFGPGTRLTVT.

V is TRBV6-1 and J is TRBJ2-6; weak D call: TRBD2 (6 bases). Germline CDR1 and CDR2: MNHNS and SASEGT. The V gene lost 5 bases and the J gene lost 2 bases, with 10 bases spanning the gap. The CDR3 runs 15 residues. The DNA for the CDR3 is TGTGCCAGCAGTAGAAGGGAGGCTGGGGCCAACGTCCTGACTTTC. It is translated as CASSRREAGANVLTF.

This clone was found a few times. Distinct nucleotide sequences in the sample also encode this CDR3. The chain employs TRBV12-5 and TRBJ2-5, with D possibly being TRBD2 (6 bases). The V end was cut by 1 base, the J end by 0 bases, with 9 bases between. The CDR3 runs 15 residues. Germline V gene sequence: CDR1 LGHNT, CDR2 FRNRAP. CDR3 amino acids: CASGLARDYQETQYF. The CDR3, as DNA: TGTGCTAGTGGTTTGGCGAGGGACTACCAAGAGACCCAGTACTTC.

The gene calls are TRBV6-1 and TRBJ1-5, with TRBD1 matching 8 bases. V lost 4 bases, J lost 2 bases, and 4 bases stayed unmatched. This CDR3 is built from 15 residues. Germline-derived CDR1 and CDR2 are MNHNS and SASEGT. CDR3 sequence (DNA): TGTGCCAGCAGTGGTGACAGGGGCCGCAATCAGCCCCAGCATTTT. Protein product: CASSGDRGRNQPQHF.

The CDR3: CASSQGNGGSYEQFF. CDR3 sequence (DNA): TGCGCCAGCAGCCAAGGTAACGGAGGAAGTTATGAGCAGTTCTTC. The chain carries TRBV4-3 and TRBJ2-1; TRBD2 might be the D (5 bases). Trimming cost V 1 base and J 8 bases, with 15 bases left between them. The CDR3 is made up of 15 amino acids. Germline loops: CDR1 LGHNA, CDR2 YSLEER.